These 27 T cell receptor beta chains came from one sample sequenced in a study of beta chain features in type 1 diabetes. Overall study findings and caveats: Shortening that was moderate but significant affected the TCRB CDR3s of Type 1 diabetes patients in all four CD4+ subsets.

No antigen is known for these receptors. cDNA synthesis used the whole RNA isolate, giving expressed TCRB sequences. The data were produced by immunoSEQ multiplex PCR, yet TCRdb's version contains in-frame clones alone and is incomplete. This table holds hundreds of thousands of clones, over 11% found once. Material: naive CD4+ T cells from blood. Receptor source: a man between 18 and 29 years old with type 1 diabetes.

This clone was counted only a few times. Likely a read error: the CDR3 ends without its conserved phenylalanine or tryptophan. The DNA is omitted, as the CDR3 cannot be located on it reliably, and the CDR3 follows TCRdb's listing. The rearrangement uses TRBV29-1 and TRBJ1-2. Per the germline V gene, CDR1 is SQVTM and CDR2 is ANQGSEA. Counting both end residues, the CDR3 totals 9 amino acids. CDR3 amino acids: CSVEGRNPL.

Here the CDR3 reads CASSGDGGADTQYF. CDR3 nucleotides: TGTGCCAGCAGCGGCGACGGGGGGGCGGATACGCAGTATTTT. V and J are TRBV9 and TRBJ2-3, with 8 bases matching TRBD2. The ends lost 3 bases at V and 6 bases at J; junction bases unmatched: 6. The CDR3 loop spans 14 amino acids. Germline loops: CDR1 SGDLS, CDR2 YYNGEE.

This clone was detected a few times. The V and J genes are TRBV30 and TRBJ1-1; D gene unclear. This CDR3 comprises 11 residues. Trimming cost V 3 bases and J 6 bases, with 8 bases left between them. Germline CDR1 GTSNPN, CDR2 SVGIG (reference sequence). The CDR3 here is CAWRGFAEAFF. The CDR3 bases are TGTGCCTGGAGGGGGTTTGCTGAAGCTTTCTTT.

This chain connects TRBV5-6 to TRBJ2-5; weak D call: TRBD1 (6 bases). This CDR3 is 13 amino acids long. CDR1 SGHDT and CDR2 YYEEEE come from the germline V gene. V lost 7 bases and J 7 bases, leaving 17 bases between the germline ends. The CDR3 protein is CASFPTGYGTQYF. CDR3 DNA: TGTGCCAGCTTCCCAACAGGGTATGGGACCCAGTACTTC. Complete variable domain (other parts from reference TRBV5-6 and TRBJ2-5): DAGVTQSPTHLIKTRGQQVTLRCSPKSGHDTVSWYQQALGQGPQFIFQYYEEEERQRGNFPDRFSGHQFPNYSSELNVNALLLGDSALYLCASFPTGYGTQYFGPGTRLLVL.

In this sample, this clone turned up a few times. The rearrangement joins TRBV27 to TRBJ1-4; perhaps TRBD1 as D (6 bases). Per germline, CDR1 MNHEY and CDR2 SMNVEV (reference sequence). V was clipped by 5 bases and J by 2 bases, with 9 bases between them. CDR3 length: 14 amino acids. Written as DNA, the CDR3 is TGTGCCAGCAGTCAACAGGGTACTAATGAAAAACTGTTTTTT. It codes for CASSQQGTNEKLFF. The variable domain in full, with the rest retrieved from reference TRBV27 and TRBJ1-4, is EAQVTQNPRYLITVTGKKLTVTCSQNMNHEYMSWYRQDPGLGLRQIYYSMNVEVTDKGDVPEGYKVSRKEKRNFPLILESPSPNQTSLYFCASSQQGTNEKLFFGSGTQLSVL.

The CDR3 protein is CASSYSDRGNTEAFF. For the CDR3, the DNA is TGTGCCAGCAGTTACTCCGACAGGGGGAACACTGAAGCTTTCTTT. The chain has TRBV6-5 and TRBJ1-1; 8 bases match TRBD1. The V gene end was trimmed by 0 bases and the J gene end by 1 base; junction bases not matched to a gene: 1. Germline V CDR1 and CDR2: MNHEY, SVGAGI. The CDR3 contains 15 residues.

The V gene is TRBV7-2, the J gene TRBJ2-3; 10 bases match TRBD2. V shed 2 bases, J shed 6 bases, and the junction held 17 bases outside the gene matches. Per germline, CDR1 SGHTA and CDR2 FQGNSA. This CDR3 contains 19 residues. CDR3 residues: CASSLLSTTPGLAWDTQYF. CDR3 DNA: TGTGCCAGCAGCTTATTATCCACGACACCGGGACTAGCGTGGGATACGCAGTATTTT.

The table lists this clone with a few counts. The chain links TRBV27 to TRBJ1-6; D not certain. Germline CDR1 MNHEY, CDR2 SMNVEV (reference sequence). The V gene lost 6 bases and the J gene lost 6 bases, with 15 bases spanning the gap. This CDR3 comprises 15 residues. CDR3 coding DNA: TGTGCCAGCAGCTCCAGTGGGGTTGGTAATTCACCCCTCCACTTT. Protein product: CASSSSGVGNSPLHF.

This clone was seen only a few times. In nucleotides, the CDR3 is TGTGCCATCAGAAAGCCCCGGGACAGCTCGAACACTGAAGCTTTCTTT. This codes for CAIRKPRDSSNTEAFF. The chain has TRBV10-3 and TRBJ1-1, with 7 bases aligning to TRBD1. Germline V gene data show CDR1 as ENHRY and CDR2 as SYGVKD. CDR3 length equals 16 residues. The junction had 11 bases not matched to a gene; V was cut back by 6 bases and J by 1 base.

This clone occurred a few times. This chain uses TRBV5-4 with TRBJ2-7; possible D gene TRBD1, 6 bases. CDR3 length: 13 amino acids. Germline V gene data show CDR1 as SGHNT and CDR2 as YYREEE (reference sequence). The V end lost 6 bases, the J end lost 4 bases, and 14 bases lay between the germline ends. The CDR3 loop reads CASTPDRSYEQYF. CDR3 coding DNA: TGTGCCAGCACCCCGGACAGATCTTACGAGCAGTACTTC.

The V gene is TRBV7-6, the J gene TRBJ2-7, with D perhaps assigned TRBD1 or TRBD2 (5 bases each). The germline CDR1 and CDR2 sequences are SGHVS and FNYEAQ. V dropped 3 bases and J dropped 5 bases, with 14 bases sitting between them. This CDR3 comprises 14 residues. CDR3 coding DNA: TGTGCCAGCAGCTTCCGGGACCCCCGCCACGAGCAGTACTTC. Encoded protein: CASSFRDPRHEQYF.

The chain carries TRBV25-1 and TRBJ1-6; no clear D gene. CDR3 length equals 14 residues. Germline V gives CDR1 MGHDK, CDR2 SYGVNS. The V end was cut by 2 bases, the J end by 14 bases, with 16 bases between. In nucleotides, the CDR3 is TGTGCCAGCAGTGAACGTTACAGTCACCAGGCCCTCCACTTT. Translating it yields CASSERYSHQALHF. Based on the CDR3 plus reference TRBV25-1 and TRBJ1-6, the full variable domain is EADIYQTPRYLVIGTGKKITLECSQTMGHDKMYWYQQDPGMELHLIHYSYGVNSTEKGDLSSESTVSRIRTEHFPLTLESARPSHTSQYLCASSERYSHQALHFGNGTRLTVT.

This clone came up a few times. This rearrangement joins TRBV10-3 to TRBJ1-1; D is possibly TRBD1 (5 bases). Trimming cost V 10 bases and J 4 bases, with 19 bases left between them. CDR3 length equals 14 residues. CDR1 and CDR2 from the germline V gene are ENHRY and SYGVKD. The CDR3 loop is CATRGTVVGTEAFF. For the CDR3, the DNA is TGTGCCACCCGCGGGACCGTGGTTGGCACTGAAGCTTTCTTT.

This clone showed up just a few times. The rearrangement links TRBV10-3 to TRBJ2-7; TRBD2 agrees at 14 bases. Germline CDR1 ENHRY, CDR2 SYGVKD. Losses at the gene ends were 2 bases for V and 3 bases for J; bases not matched to a gene: 0. CDR3 size: 15 residues. CDR3 sequence: CAISEGTSGGYEQYF. In DNA, the CDR3 is TGTGCCATCAGTGAGGGGACTAGCGGGGGCTACGAGCAGTACTTC.

This clone was seen a handful of times. The chain has TRBV7-2 and TRBJ2-3, with a tentative D call TRBD2 (6 bases). Trimming removed 5 bases from V and 4 bases from J, with 10 bases in between. From germline, CDR1 is SGHTA and CDR2 FQGNSA. This CDR3 is built from 13 residues. The CDR3 nucleotides read TGTGCCAGCAGCAAGACTAGGGCAGATACGCAGTATTTT. This gives the protein CASSKTRADTQYF.

The chain recombines TRBV7-2 with TRBJ2-5; D might be TRBD2 (6 bases). Germline lookup yields CDR1 SGHTA and CDR2 FQGNSA. V lost 3 bases and J lost 3, with 14 bases in between. The CDR3 covers 15 residues. CDR3 sequence (DNA): TGTGCCAGCAGCTTTGAGGGGACTGGGAAAGAGACCCAGTACTTC. Its protein is CASSFEGTGKETQYF.

In this sample, this clone turned up a few times. This chain uses TRBV4-2 with TRBJ2-2; possibly TRBD2 for D (5 bases). V was shortened by 3 bases and J by 5 bases, with 16 bases between the two germline ends. The germline CDR1 and CDR2 sequences are LGHNA and YNFKEQ. The CDR3 runs to 16 residues. In DNA, the CDR3 is TGTGCCAGCAGCCATGCTCTCCTACCGGGAACCGGGGAGCTGTTTTTT. Protein product: CASSHALLPGTGELFF.

This clone was seen a handful of times. V gene TRBV5-6 combines with J gene TRBJ2-1, with 7 bases lining up with TRBD2. V dropped 1 base and J dropped 5; count of bases not matched to a gene: 9. Per the germline V gene, CDR1 is SGHDT and CDR2 is YYEEEE. This CDR3 has 16 residues. Written as DNA, the CDR3 is TGTGCCAGCAGCTTGTTTGGTCTAGCGGCACACAATGAGCAGTTCTTC. Its protein product is CASSLFGLAAHNEQFF.

This CDR3 reads CASSTGNGELFF. CDR3 sequence (DNA): TGTGCCAGCAGCACCGGCAACGGGGAGCTGTTTTTT. The chain recombines TRBV7-3 with TRBJ2-2; no reliable D call. Germline V CDR1 and CDR2: SGHTA, FQGTGA. Trimming removed 5 bases at V and 7 bases at J, with 8 bases between. This CDR3 region has 12 residues.

The chain is built from TRBV28 and TRBJ2-2; D is perhaps TRBD1 (6 bases). Germline loops: CDR1 MDHEN, CDR2 SYDVKM. The ends were cut back, 5 bases at V and 7 bases at J, with 20 bases in the middle. This CDR3 spans 16 amino acids. The CDR3 reads CASSPPTGRWIGELFF. The CDR3, as DNA: TGTGCCAGCAGTCCCCCGACAGGCCGGTGGATCGGGGAGCTGTTTTTT. Combining the CDR3 with reference TRBV28 and TRBJ2-2 gives the whole variable domain DVKVTQSSRYLVKRTGEKVFLECVQDMDHENMFWYRQDPGLGLRLIYFSYDVKMKEKGDIPEGYSVSREKKERFSLILESASTNQTSMYLCASSPPTGRWIGELFFGEGSRLTVL.

The rearrangement links TRBV30 to TRBJ2-3; D uncertain. This CDR3 has 15 residues. With 0 bases removed from V and 5 bases from J, the gap between germline ends came to 15 bases. Looked up from germline, CDR1 is GTSNPN and CDR2 is SVGIG (reference sequence). In DNA form, the CDR3 reads TGTGCCTGGAGTGTGGAGAGGCCCCAGTTAGATACGCAGTATTTT. It yields the protein CAWSVERPQLDTQYF.

This clone was found a few times. The chain has TRBV19 and TRBJ2-2, with TRBD1 matching over 7 bases. The CDR3 contains 13 residues. Germline assignment: CDR1 LNHDA and CDR2 SQIVND (reference sequence). V dropped 7 bases and J dropped 5; count of bases not matched to a gene: 4. The CDR3 nucleotides read TGTGCCAGTAAGACAGGGTGGACCGGGGAGCTGTTTTTT. Protein sequence: CASKTGWTGELFF.

This clone was observed a handful of times. The chain couples TRBV28 to TRBJ2-7; no firm D call. This CDR3 contains 12 residues. V was shortened by 6 bases and J by 6 bases, with 12 bases between the two germline ends. Germline V gene sequence: CDR1 MDHEN, CDR2 SYDVKM. The CDR3 DNA reads as TGTGCCAGCAGACCGTTCACCGCCGAGCAGTACTTC. It encodes CASRPFTAEQYF.

Only a few counts were recorded for this clone. This sequence joins TRBV7-9 and TRBJ1-3; D gene unclear. Trimming took off 7 bases at V and 0 bases at J, with 13 bases between the two ends. Germline loops: CDR1 SEHNR, CDR2 FQNEAQ (reference sequence). The CDR3 has 15 residues. CDR3 region: CASTTATSSGNTIYF. Written as DNA, the CDR3 is TGTGCCAGCACCACAGCCACGAGCTCTGGAAACACCATATATTTT.

The V gene is TRBV5-1, the J gene TRBJ1-1; weak D call: TRBD1 (5 bases). The CDR3 sequence is 15 residues long. Germline V gene lookup returns CDR1 SGHRS and CDR2 YFSETQ. Trimming took 0 bases from V and 0 from J, leaving 9 bases between them. CDR3 sequence (DNA): TGCGCCAGCAGCTTGGAGGGGATCATGAACACTGAAGCTTTCTTT. This encodes CASSLEGIMNTEAFF.

This chain joins TRBV30 and TRBJ1-5; a weak D match, TRBD1 (5 bases). Germline CDR1 reads GTSNPN; CDR2 reads SVGIG (reference sequence). This CDR3 has 14 amino acids. V gave up 0 bases and J gave up 5 bases, with 11 bases separating them. CDR3 sequence (DNA): TGTGCCTGGAGTGTGGGCAGGGAGGATCAGCCCCAGCATTTT. Translated: CAWSVGREDQPQHF.

The chain recombines TRBV10-3 with TRBJ1-1; D unclear. CDR3 length: 13 amino acids. The V end lost 8 bases, the J end lost 5 bases, and 15 bases lay between the germline ends. In germline, CDR1 is ENHRY, CDR2 SYGVKD. The CDR3 DNA sequence: TGTGCCATCGCAGAGGGTGTCCGGACTGAAGCTTTCTTT. Amino acids: CAIAEGVRTEAFF.